The T cell receptor (beta chain) described here comes from a study of cytomegalovirus exposure and HLA in healthy donors. The study's findings and limits: Earlier findings revealed that most TCR beta V segments proved productive either about 90% or about 30% of the time.

The primer mix had 60 Vbeta and 13 Jbeta primers. TCRdb's table, derived via immunoSEQ multiplex PCR, lists solely in-frame clones and lacks some. The sample lists approximately 130,000 clones, under 85% occurring once. As to this clone: Its antigen remains unknown.

Germline-derived CDR1 and CDR2 are SGHTA and FQGNSA. V shed 6 bases, J shed 7 bases, and the junction held 12 bases outside the gene matches. The length of the CDR3 is 14 residues. This receptor was taken from a man younger than 45 in good health and CMV-seronegative. The sample was PBMCs. The genes are TRBV7-2 and TRBJ2-7; 7 bases line up with TRBD2. The CDR3 protein is CASRKGGGVSEQYF. The CDR3 region has the DNA TGTGCCAGCAGGAAAGGTGGGGGGGTGAGTGAGCAGTACTTC.